This TCR beta chain came from a study of blood T cell repertoires in COVID-19. Trimming cost V 4 bases and J 8 bases; bases outside gene matches: 17. Germline V gives CDR1 SGDLS, CDR2 YYNGEE. This CDR3 is 17 amino acids long. Sequencing used immunoSEQ multiplex PCR; TCRdb keeps in-frame clones, though not all of them. The data show 140,000 to 150,000 clones, 70% to 90% seen once. This clone has only one observation. The genes are TRBV9 and TRBJ1-2; 10 nucleotides agree with TRBD1. The sequencing input was PBMCs or T cells enriched from blood (not recorded which). This TCR was sampled from a middle-aged woman who had recovered from COVID-19. For the CDR3, the DNA is TGTGCCAGCAGCTTAAGTCGACAGGGGGCGTCGGCTAGCGGCTACACCTTC. This sequence encodes CASSLSRQGASASGYTF.